The next 3 T cell receptor beta chains were all read from a single sample in a study of shared clonotypes between healthy human individuals. TCRdb's table, derived via immunoSEQ multiplex PCR, lists solely in-frame clones and lacks some. The sample shows some 2,000,000 clones, roughly 95% of them seen only once. The sample comprised naive CD4+ T cells sorted from blood. Subset here: CD45RA+ positively selected. These receptor sequences come from a man aged 18 to 30 in good health.

The V and J genes are TRBV5-1 and TRBJ1-6, with TRBD1 identical over 8 bases. Germline assignment: CDR1 SGHRS and CDR2 YFSETQ. CDR3 size: 16 residues. The trim removed 4 bases at V and 3 bases at J, leaving 6 bases unmatched. CDR3 amino acids: CASSGGGQGYNSPLHF. The CDR3 bases are TGCGCCAGCAGCGGGGGCGGACAGGGCTATAATTCACCCCTCCACTTT.

The gene calls are TRBV30 and TRBJ2-7, with D possibly being TRBD1 (5 bases). V lost 5 bases to trimming and J lost 0 bases, with 14 bases between them. The CDR3 is 14 residues long. In germline, CDR1 is GTSNPN, CDR2 SVGIG (reference sequence). The CDR3 DNA is TGTGCCTGGGGGGCAATGGGGAACTCCTACGAGCAGTACTTC. It translates to CAWGAMGNSYEQYF.

CDR3 nucleotides: TGTGCCACGTCAAGGGGGTTTGGGTACGAGCAGTACTTC. Translating gives CATSRGFGYEQYF. V usage is TRBV6-5 and J usage is TRBJ2-7, with D tentatively TRBD1 (6 bases). The length of the CDR3 is 13 residues. CDR1 and CDR2 (germline): MNHEY, SVGAGI. Trimming pared 10 bases from V and 4 bases from J, leaving 17 bases between.